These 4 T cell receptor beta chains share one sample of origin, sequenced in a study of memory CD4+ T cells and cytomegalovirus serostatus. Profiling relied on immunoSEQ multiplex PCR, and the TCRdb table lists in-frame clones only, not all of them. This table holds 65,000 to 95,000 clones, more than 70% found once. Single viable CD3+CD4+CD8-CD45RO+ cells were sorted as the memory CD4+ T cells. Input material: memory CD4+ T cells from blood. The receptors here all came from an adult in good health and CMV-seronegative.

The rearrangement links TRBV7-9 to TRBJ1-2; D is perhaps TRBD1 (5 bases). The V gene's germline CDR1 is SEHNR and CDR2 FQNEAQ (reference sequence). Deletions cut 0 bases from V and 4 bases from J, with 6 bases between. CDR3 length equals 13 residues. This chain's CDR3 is CASSLADSYGYTF. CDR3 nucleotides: TGTGCCAGCAGCTTAGCAGACAGCTATGGCTACACCTTC.

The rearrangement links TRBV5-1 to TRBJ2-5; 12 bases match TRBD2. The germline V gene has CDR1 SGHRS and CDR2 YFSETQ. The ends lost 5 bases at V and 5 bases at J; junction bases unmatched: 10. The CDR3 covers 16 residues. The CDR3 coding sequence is TGCGCCAGCAGTTCACCGACCGGGACTAGCGGGGAGACCCAGTACTTC. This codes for CASSSPTGTSGETQYF.

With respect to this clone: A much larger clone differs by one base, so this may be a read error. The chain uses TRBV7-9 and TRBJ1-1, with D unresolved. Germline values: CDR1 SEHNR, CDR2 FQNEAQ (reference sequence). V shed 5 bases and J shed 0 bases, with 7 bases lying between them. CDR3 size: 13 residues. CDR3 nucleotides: TGTGCCAGCAGCCCGGACCTGAACACTGAAGCTTTCTTT. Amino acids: CASSPDLNTEAFF.

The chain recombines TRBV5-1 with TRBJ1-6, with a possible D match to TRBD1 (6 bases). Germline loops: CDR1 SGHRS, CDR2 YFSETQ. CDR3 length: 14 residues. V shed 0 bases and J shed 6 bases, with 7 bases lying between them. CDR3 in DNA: TGCGCCAGCAGCTTGGAGGGGGGTAATTCACCCCTCCACTTT. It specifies CASSLEGGNSPLHF.